This T cell receptor (beta chain) was observed in a study of blood T cell repertoires in COVID-19. Study-level information: There were acute and convalescent COVID-19 samples, and they came from the United States, Italy and Spain.

Seattle participants joined during active infection and were tracked over time. Original handling: Reference gene primer amplification gave estimated nucleated cell counts. This table comes from immunoSEQ multiplex PCR, and its TCRdb copy is limited to in-frame clones, with some not included. D and trimming were read from the DNA, whereas the V and J calls and clone size are those reported in that table. The repertoire holds fewer than 200,000 clones, with 87% as singletons. Germline V gene data show CDR1 as MRHNA and CDR2 as SNTAGT. Trimming took off 3 bases at V and 7 bases at J, with 10 bases between the two ends. This CDR3 comprises 13 residues.

The chain is built from TRBV6-4 and TRBJ1-5; D remains unclear. The sequenced sample consisted of peripheral blood. This TCR came from a woman in her seventies with COVID-19, enrolled during active disease. The CDR3 region has the DNA TGTGCCAGCAGTGATCACAGTGGGCAGCCCCAGCATTTT. This gives the protein CASSDHSGQPQHF.